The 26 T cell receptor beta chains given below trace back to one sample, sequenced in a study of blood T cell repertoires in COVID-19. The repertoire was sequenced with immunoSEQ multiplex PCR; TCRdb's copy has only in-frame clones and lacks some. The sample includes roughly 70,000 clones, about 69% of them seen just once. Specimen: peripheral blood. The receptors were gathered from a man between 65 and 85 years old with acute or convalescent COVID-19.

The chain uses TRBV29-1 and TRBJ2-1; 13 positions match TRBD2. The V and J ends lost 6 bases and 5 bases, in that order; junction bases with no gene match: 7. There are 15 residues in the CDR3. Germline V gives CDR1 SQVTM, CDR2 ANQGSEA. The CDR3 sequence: CSVGTSGTFNNEQFF. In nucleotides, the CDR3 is TGCAGCGTGGGGACTAGCGGGACTTTTAACAATGAGCAGTTCTTC.

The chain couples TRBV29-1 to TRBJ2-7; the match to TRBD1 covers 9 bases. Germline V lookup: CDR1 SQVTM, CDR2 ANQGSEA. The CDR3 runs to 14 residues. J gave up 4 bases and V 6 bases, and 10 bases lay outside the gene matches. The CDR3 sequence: CSVGKQGAKYEQYF. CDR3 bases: TGCAGCGTCGGGAAACAGGGGGCGAAGTACGAGCAGTACTTC.

The DNA for the CDR3 is TGTGCCAGCAGTCCTTTGGACAGGGAGACTTACGAGCAGTACTTC. It encodes CASSPLDRETYEQYF. The chain uses TRBV28 and TRBJ2-7; TRBD1 agrees at 8 bases. V lost 5 bases to trimming and J lost 4 bases; unmatched junction nucleotides: 10. The germline V gene encodes CDR1 MDHEN and CDR2 SYDVKM. The CDR3 totals 15 residues.

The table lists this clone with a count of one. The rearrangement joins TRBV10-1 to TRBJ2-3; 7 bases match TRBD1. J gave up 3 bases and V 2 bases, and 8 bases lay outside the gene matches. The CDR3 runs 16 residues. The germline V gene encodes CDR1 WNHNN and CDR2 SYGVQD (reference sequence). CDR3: CASSERDRDGTDTQYF. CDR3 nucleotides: TGCGCCAGCAGTGAGCGAGACAGGGATGGGACAGATACGCAGTATTTT.

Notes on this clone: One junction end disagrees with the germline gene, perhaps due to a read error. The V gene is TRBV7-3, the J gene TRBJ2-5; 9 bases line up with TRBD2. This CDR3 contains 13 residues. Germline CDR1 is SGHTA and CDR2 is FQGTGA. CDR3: CASSVTSGETQYF. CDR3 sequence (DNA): TGTGCCAGCAGCGTAACTAGCGGGGAGACCCAGTACTTC. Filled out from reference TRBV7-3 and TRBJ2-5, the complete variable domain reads GAGVSQTPSNKVTEKGKYVELRCDPISGHTALYWYRQSLGQGPEFLIYFQGTGAADDSGLPNDRFFAVRPEGSVSTLKIQRTERGDSAVYLCASSVTSGETQYFGPGTRLLVL.

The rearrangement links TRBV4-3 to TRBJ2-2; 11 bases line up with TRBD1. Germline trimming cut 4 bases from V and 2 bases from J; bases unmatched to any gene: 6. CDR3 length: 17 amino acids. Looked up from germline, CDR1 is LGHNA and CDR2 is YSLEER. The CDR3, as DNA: TGCGCCAGCAGCCGAGGACAGGGGGCCTCCAACACCGGGGAGCTGTTTTTT. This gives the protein CASSRGQGASNTGELFF.

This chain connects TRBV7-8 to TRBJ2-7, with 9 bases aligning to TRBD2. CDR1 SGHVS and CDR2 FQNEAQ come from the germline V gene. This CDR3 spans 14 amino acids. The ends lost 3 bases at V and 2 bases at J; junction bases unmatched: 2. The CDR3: CASSFSGSTYEQYF. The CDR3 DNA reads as TGTGCCAGCAGCTTTAGCGGGAGCACCTACGAGCAGTACTTC. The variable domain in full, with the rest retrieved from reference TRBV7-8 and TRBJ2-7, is GAGVSQSPRYKVAKRGQDVALRCDPISGHVSLFWYQQALGQGPEFLTYFQNEAQLDKSGLPSDRFFAERPEGSVSTLKIQRTQQEDSAVYLCASSFSGSTYEQYFGPGTRLTVT.

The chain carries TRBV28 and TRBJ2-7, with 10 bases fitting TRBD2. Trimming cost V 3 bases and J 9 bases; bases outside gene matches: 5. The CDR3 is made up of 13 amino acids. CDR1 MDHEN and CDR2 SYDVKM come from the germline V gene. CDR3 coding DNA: TGTGCCAGCAGTTTGCCTAGCGGGAGTGGGCAGTACTTC. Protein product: CASSLPSGSGQYF.

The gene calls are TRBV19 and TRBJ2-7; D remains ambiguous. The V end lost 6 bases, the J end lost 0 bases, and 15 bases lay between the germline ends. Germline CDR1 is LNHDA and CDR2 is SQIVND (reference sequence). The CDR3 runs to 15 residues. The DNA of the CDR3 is TGTGCCAGTAGCCTTGACAATTTAGGCTCCTACGAGCAGTACTTC. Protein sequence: CASSLDNLGSYEQYF.

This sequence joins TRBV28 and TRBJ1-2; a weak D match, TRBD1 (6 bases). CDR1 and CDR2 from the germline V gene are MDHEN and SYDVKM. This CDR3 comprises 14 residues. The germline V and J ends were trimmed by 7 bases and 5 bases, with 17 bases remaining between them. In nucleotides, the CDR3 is TGTGCCAGCAACCGGGGGGGCTCAGGGTATGGCTACACCTTC. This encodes CASNRGGSGYGYTF.

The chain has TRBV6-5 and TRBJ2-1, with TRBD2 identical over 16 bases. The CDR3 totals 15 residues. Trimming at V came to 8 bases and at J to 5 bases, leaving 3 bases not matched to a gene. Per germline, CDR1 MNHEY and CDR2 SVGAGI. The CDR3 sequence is CASRGLAGGNNEQFF. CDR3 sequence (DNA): TGTGCCAGCCGGGGACTAGCGGGAGGGAACAATGAGCAGTTCTTC.

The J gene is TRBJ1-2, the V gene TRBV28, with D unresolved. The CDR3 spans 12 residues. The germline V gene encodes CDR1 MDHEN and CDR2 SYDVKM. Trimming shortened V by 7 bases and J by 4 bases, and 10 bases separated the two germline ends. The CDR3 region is CASTPGFYGYTF. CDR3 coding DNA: TGTGCCAGCACACCGGGGTTCTATGGCTACACCTTC.

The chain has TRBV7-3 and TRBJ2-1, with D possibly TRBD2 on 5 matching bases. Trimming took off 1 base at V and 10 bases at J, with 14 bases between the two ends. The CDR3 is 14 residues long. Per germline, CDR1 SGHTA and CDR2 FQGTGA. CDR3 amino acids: CASSLITAGGEQFF. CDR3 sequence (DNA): TGTGCCAGCAGCTTAATAACCGCGGGCGGGGAGCAGTTCTTC.

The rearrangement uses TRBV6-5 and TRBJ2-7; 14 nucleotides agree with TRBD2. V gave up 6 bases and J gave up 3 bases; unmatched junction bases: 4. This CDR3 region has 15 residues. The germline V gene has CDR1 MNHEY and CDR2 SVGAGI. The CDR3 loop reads CASSRGTSGSYEQYF. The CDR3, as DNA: TGTGCCAGCAGCCGAGGGACTAGCGGGAGCTACGAGCAGTACTTC.

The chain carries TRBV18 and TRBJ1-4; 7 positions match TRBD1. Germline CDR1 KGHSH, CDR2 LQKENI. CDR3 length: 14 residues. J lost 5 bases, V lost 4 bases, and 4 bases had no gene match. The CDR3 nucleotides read TGTGCCAGCTCACTTGGGACAGTAAATGAAAAACTGTTTTTT. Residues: CASSLGTVNEKLFF.

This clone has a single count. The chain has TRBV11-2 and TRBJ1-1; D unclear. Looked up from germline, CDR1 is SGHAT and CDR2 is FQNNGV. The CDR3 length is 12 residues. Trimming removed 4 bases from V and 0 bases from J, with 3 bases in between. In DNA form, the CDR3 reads TGTGCCAGCAGCTATATGAACACTGAAGCTTTCTTT. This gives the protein CASSYMNTEAFF.

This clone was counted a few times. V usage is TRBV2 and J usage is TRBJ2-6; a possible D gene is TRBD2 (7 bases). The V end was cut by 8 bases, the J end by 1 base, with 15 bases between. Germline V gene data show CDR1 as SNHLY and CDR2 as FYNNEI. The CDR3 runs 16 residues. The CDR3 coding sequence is TGTGCCAGCCGCCGCAGGGGAGGGTCTGGGGCCAACGTCCTGACTTTC. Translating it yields CASRRRGGSGANVLTF.

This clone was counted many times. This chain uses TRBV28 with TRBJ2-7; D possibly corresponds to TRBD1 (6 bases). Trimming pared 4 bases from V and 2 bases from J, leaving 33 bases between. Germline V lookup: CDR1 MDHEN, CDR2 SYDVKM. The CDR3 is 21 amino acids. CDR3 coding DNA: TGTGCCAGCAGTTCCTCCCCCCAGGTGGACAGCTCCACGCCTAATCCCTACGAGCAGTACTTC. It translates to CASSSSPQVDSSTPNPYEQYF. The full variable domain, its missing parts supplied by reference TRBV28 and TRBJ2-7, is DVKVTQSSRYLVKRTGEKVFLECVQDMDHENMFWYRQDPGLGLRLIYFSYDVKMKEKGDIPEGYSVSREKKERFSLILESASTNQTSMYLCASSSSPQVDSSTPNPYEQYFGPGTRLTVT.

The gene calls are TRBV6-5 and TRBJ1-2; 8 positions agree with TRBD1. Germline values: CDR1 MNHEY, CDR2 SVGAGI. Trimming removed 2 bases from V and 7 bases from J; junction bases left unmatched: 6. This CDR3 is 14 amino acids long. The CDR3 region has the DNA TGTGCCAGCAGTTACGGGTCAGGGGGCTTTGGCTACACCTTC. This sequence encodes CASSYGSGGFGYTF.

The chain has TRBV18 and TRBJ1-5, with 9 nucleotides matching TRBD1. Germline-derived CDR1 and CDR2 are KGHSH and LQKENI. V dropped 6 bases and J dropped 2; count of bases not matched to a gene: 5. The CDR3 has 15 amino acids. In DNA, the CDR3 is TGTGCCAGCTCCCGGGACAGGGCGGGCAATCAGCCCCAGCATTTT. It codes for CASSRDRAGNQPQHF.

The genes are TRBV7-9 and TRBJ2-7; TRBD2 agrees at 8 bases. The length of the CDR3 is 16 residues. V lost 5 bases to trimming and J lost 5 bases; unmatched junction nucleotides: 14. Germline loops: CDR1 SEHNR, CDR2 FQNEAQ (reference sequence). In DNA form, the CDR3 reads TGTGCCAGCAGCCCCAGTGGGGCGGGAGGAAGCCACGAGCAGTACTTC. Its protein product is CASSPSGAGGSHEQYF. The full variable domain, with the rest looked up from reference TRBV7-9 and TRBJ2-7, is DTGVSQNPRHKITKRGQNVTFRCDPISEHNRLYWYRQTLGQGPEFLTYFQNEAQLEKSRLLSDRFSAERPKGSFSTLEIQRTEQGDSAMYLCASSPSGAGGSHEQYFGPGTRLTVT.

The CDR3 spells CASTGTSVMELFF. DNA of the CDR3: TGTGCCAGCACAGGGACTAGCGTTATGGAGCTGTTTTTT. The gene calls are TRBV14 and TRBJ2-2; 10 bases match TRBD2. This CDR3 has 13 residues. The J segment lost 10 bases and the V segment lost 7 bases, leaving 6 bases of the junction unmatched. The V gene's germline CDR1 is SGHDN and CDR2 FVKESK.

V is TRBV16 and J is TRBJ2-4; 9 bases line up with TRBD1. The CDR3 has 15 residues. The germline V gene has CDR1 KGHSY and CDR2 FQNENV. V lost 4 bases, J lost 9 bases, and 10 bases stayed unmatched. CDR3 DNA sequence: TGTGCCAGCAGCCCTCCGGGACAGGGCATGTCCATTCAGTACTTC. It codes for CASSPPGQGMSIQYF.

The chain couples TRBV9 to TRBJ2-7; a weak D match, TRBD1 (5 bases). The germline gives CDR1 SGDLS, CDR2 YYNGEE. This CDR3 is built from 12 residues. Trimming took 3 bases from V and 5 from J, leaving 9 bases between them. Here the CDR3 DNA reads TGTGCCAGCAGCGCCCAGGGTAACGAGCAGTACTTC. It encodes CASSAQGNEQYF. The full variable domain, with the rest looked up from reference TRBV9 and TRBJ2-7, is DSGVTQTPKHLITATGQRVTLRCSPRSGDLSVYWYQQSLDQGLQFLIQYYNGEERAKGNILERFSAQQFPDLHSELNLSSLELGDSALYFCASSAQGNEQYFGPGTRLTVT.

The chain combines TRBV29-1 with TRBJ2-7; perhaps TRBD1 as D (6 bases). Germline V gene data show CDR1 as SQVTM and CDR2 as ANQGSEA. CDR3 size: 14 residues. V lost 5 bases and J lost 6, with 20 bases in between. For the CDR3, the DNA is TGCAGCGTTATAATAGGGGCAGGCAGGGGCGAGCAGTACTTC. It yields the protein CSVIIGAGRGEQYF.

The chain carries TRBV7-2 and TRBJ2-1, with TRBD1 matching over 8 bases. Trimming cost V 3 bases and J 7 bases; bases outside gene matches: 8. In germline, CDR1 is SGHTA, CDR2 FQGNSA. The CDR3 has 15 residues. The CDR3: CASSFDRGSTNEQFF. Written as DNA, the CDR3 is TGTGCCAGCAGCTTCGACAGGGGCAGCACGAATGAGCAGTTCTTC. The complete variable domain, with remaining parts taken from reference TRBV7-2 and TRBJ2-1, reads GAGVSQSPSNKVTEKGKDVELRCDPISGHTALYWYRQSLGQGLEFLIYFQGNSAPDKSGLPSDRFSAERTGGSVSTLTIQRTQQEDSAVYLCASSFDRGSTNEQFFGPGTRLTVL.